Presented here are 8 T cell receptor beta chains from one specimen sequenced in a study of control samples from healthy donors and cancer patients. The assay was immunoSEQ multiplex PCR, and TCRdb's table has in-frame clones only and misses some. The table shows some 94,000 clones, with around nine tenths occurring only once. The specimen was PBMCs. These receptors were collected from a woman between 50 and 59 years old with colorectal cancer.

This clone was recorded a few times. J is TRBJ2-2 and V is TRBV6-5, with TRBD1 as a possible D gene (6 bases). Between the trimmed V and J ends, which lost 5 bases and 1 base, there was a span of 8 bases. This CDR3 contains 14 residues. Germline-derived CDR1 and CDR2 are MNHEY and SVGAGI. The CDR3 DNA reads as TGTGCCAGCAGTAAGACAGGGAACACCGGGGAGCTGTTTTTT. This sequence encodes CASSKTGNTGELFF.

This clone was recorded only once. The genes are TRBV6-1 and TRBJ1-1; perhaps TRBD1 as D (5 bases). V dropped 3 bases and J dropped 1 base, with 9 bases sitting between them. CDR1 MNHNS and CDR2 SASEGT come from the germline V gene. The CDR3 length is 14 residues. DNA for the CDR3: TGTGCCAGCAGTGAGACACAGGCGAACACTGAAGCTTTCTTT. Translated, it gives CASSETQANTEAFF.

This chain uses TRBV28 with TRBJ2-5, with TRBD1 identical over 11 bases. The CDR3 contains 14 residues. Germline CDR1 and CDR2: MDHEN and SYDVKM. J gave up 4 bases and V 5 bases, and 3 bases lay outside the gene matches. CDR3 protein: CASSKGTGGETQYF. CDR3 coding DNA: TGTGCCAGCAGTAAGGGGACAGGGGGAGAGACCCAGTACTTC.

This chain links TRBV7-8 with TRBJ1-4; 9 bases agree with TRBD1. Germline loops: CDR1 SGHVS, CDR2 FQNEAQ. CDR3 length: 17 amino acids. The junction had 4 bases not matched to a gene; V was cut back by 2 bases and J by 0 bases. The CDR3 is CASSLWDRDATNEKLFF. In DNA, the CDR3 is TGTGCCAGCAGCTTATGGGACAGGGACGCAACTAATGAAAAACTGTTTTTT. Drawing the rest from reference TRBV7-8 and TRBJ1-4, the complete variable domain is GAGVSQSPRYKVAKRGQDVALRCDPISGHVSLFWYQQALGQGPEFLTYFQNEAQLDKSGLPSDRFFAERPEGSVSTLKIQRTQQEDSAVYLCASSLWDRDATNEKLFFGSGTQLSVL.

This clone was found many times. The chain employs TRBV19 and TRBJ1-2; 7 nucleotides match TRBD1. This CDR3 contains 13 residues. With 7 bases clipped from V and 2 bases from J, the junction kept 4 bases outside the gene matches. CDR1 and CDR2 (germline): LNHDA, SQIVND (reference sequence). The CDR3, as DNA: TGTGCCAGTAATGGACAGGACAACTATGGCTACACCTTC. Translating gives CASNGQDNYGYTF.

The gene calls are TRBV2 and TRBJ1-4, with TRBD1 as a possible D gene (5 bases). Germline V gives CDR1 SNHLY, CDR2 FYNNEI. This CDR3 comprises 15 residues. Between the trimmed V and J ends, which lost 6 bases and 3 bases, there was a span of 14 bases. The CDR3 DNA reads TGTGCCAGCAGGGACACATGGAGGTCTAATGAAAAACTGTTTTTT. This translates into CASRDTWRSNEKLFF.

The chain recombines TRBV21-1 with TRBJ1-2; TRBD1, as called in the table, went unchecked against the DNA. TRBV21-1 is listed as a pseudogene. CDR3 length equals 16 residues. Written as DNA, the CDR3 is TGTGCCAGCACGCCAGACAGGGCAGATAGGGGCTATGGCTACACCTTC. It specifies CASTPDRADRGYGYTF.

This sequence joins TRBV7-3 and TRBJ2-1; 9 bases fit TRBD1. Germline lookup yields CDR1 SGHTA and CDR2 FQGTGA. This CDR3 has 15 residues. Losses at the gene ends were 2 bases for V and 6 bases for J; bases not matched to a gene: 5. DNA of the CDR3: TGTGCCAGCAGCTTATGGGGACAGGGTAGCAATGAGCAGTTCTTC. Amino acid sequence: CASSLWGQGSNEQFF. The full variable domain, completed using reference TRBV7-3 and TRBJ2-1, is GAGVSQTPSNKVTEKGKYVELRCDPISGHTALYWYRQSLGQGPEFLIYFQGTGAADDSGLPNDRFFAVRPEGSVSTLKIQRTERGDSAVYLCASSLWGQGSNEQFFGPGTRLTVL.